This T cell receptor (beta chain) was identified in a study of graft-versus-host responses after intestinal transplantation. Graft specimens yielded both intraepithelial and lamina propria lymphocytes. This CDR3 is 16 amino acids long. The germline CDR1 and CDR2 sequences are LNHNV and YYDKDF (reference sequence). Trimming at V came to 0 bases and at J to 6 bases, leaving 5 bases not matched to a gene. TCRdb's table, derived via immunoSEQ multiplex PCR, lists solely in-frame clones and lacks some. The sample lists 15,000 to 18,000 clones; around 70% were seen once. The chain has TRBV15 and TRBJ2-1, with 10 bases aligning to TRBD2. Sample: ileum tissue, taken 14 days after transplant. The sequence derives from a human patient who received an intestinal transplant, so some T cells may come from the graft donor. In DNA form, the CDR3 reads TGTGCCACCAGCAGAGATCAAGCGGGAGGGCTCAATGAGCAGTTCTTC. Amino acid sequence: CATSRDQAGGLNEQFF. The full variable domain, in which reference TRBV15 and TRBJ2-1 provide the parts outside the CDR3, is DAMVIQNPRYQVTQFGKPVTLSCSQTLNHNVMYWYQQKSSQAPKLLFHYYDKDFNNEADTPDNFQSRRPNTSFCFLDIRSPGLGDTAMYLCATSRDQAGGLNEQFFGPGTRLTVL.